The 7 T cell receptor beta chains reported below all come from one sample, sequenced in a study of regulatory T cells in long-lasting Graves disease. Time point defined: newly diagnosed GD, antithyroid drugs for less than 3 months. Making the TCR library involved RNA that had been extracted from PBMCs. Library construction for TCR beta used iRepertoire HTBI primers and Arm-PCR of CDR3 regions. TCRdb passed the multiplex PCR reads through MiXCR, listing each CDR3 protein once. The profile shows 350,000 to 500,000 distinct CDR3 sequences, 15% to 20% of them singletons. This sample was shared with a second study, whose subject was T cells in Graves' hyperthyroidism and ophthalmopathy.

Sample: peripheral blood mononuclear cells (PBMCs), taken at new diagnosis, from a patient treated with antithyroid drugs. These receptors all stem from a woman aged 18-29 years with Graves disease.

At least ten counts were recorded for this clonotype. V gene TRBV10-3 combines with J gene TRBJ2-1; 13 bases map to TRBD2. V shed 3 bases and J 6 bases; nucleotides not matched to a gene: 11. The CDR3 has 18 residues. CDR1 and CDR2 from the germline V gene are ENHRY and SYGVKD. CDR3 residues: CAISETGLAGVLGNEQFF. The CDR3 DNA reads as TGTGCCATCAGTGAAACCGGACTAGCGGGAGTACTGGGCAATGAGCAGTTCTTC.

This clonotype was seen repeatedly, ten times or more. The rearrangement uses TRBV7-6 and TRBJ2-3, with 9 bases that match TRBD1. This CDR3 spans 19 amino acids. V lost 4 bases and J lost 5; bases outside the gene matches: 19. Per germline, CDR1 SGHVS and CDR2 FNYEAQ. The CDR3 loop is CASSSIEASFRDREDTQYF. The CDR3 nucleotides read TGTGCCAGCAGCTCGATAGAAGCGAGTTTCCGGGACAGGGAAGATACGCAGTATTTT.

This clonotype was recorded many times. This chain joins TRBV20-1 and TRBJ2-7; the D is unclear. V was trimmed by 3 bases and J by 4 bases, leaving 16 bases between them. The CDR3 sequence is 14 residues long. Germline assignment: CDR1 DFQATT and CDR2 SNEGSKA (reference sequence). The CDR3 nucleotides are TGCAGTGCTAGTACTGGCACCGATCCGTACGAGCAGTACTTC. Protein: CSASTGTDPYEQYF.

This clonotype was seen a handful of times. The chain has TRBV27 and TRBJ2-7; the match to TRBD2 covers 9 bases. This CDR3 is built from 15 residues. The V gene end was trimmed by 4 bases and the J gene end by 10 bases; junction bases not matched to a gene: 14. The germline CDR1 and CDR2 sequences are MNHEY and SMNVEV (reference sequence). In DNA form, the CDR3 reads TGTGCCAGCAGTTCCGTAGCGGGAGTACCTTTGGGACAGTACTTC. Protein product: CASSSVAGVPLGQYF.

This clonotype was seen a handful of times. The chain uses TRBV20-1 and TRBJ2-7, with no clear D. The CDR3 is made up of 11 amino acids. The V end lost 0 bases, the J end lost 7 bases, and 7 bases lay between the germline ends. Germline values: CDR1 DFQATT, CDR2 SNEGSKA (reference sequence). The CDR3 protein is CSARDEEEQYF. The CDR3 DNA follows: TGCAGTGCTAGAGATGAGGAAGAGCAGTACTTC.

This clonotype was detected many times. V is TRBV20-1 and J is TRBJ2-1; 8 nucleotides line up with TRBD2. The CDR3 consists of 17 residues. Per germline, CDR1 DFQATT and CDR2 SNEGSKA (reference sequence). The V and J ends lost 0 bases and 0 bases, in that order; junction bases with no gene match: 7. CDR3 sequence reads: CSARDLRGGSSYNEQFF. The CDR3 nucleotides read TGCAGTGCTAGAGACCTCCGGGGGGGAAGCTCCTACAATGAGCAGTTCTTC.

This clonotype was seen a few times. As DNA, the CDR3 is TGTGCCAGCAGTAGCCATGGGGACGTCCTGACTTTC. It yields the protein CASSSHGDVLTF. The V and J genes are TRBV6-2 or TRBV6-3 and TRBJ2-6; the D is unclear. The CDR3 is 12 residues long. Germline CDR1 and CDR2: MNHEY and SVGEGT. Trimming took 5 bases from V and 11 from J, leaving 10 bases between them.